This T cell receptor (beta chain) was recovered during a study of beta chain features in type 1 diabetes. Study results and limitations: High TCR expression in some cells could lead to their over-representation in cDNA sequencing.

After removal of 5 bases from V and 10 bases from J, the junction contained 12 bases not matched to a gene. CDR3 length: 14 amino acids. The V gene's germline CDR1 is SGHTA and CDR2 FQGNSA. This clone turned up a few times. Its antigen remains unidentified. Every donor had blood drawn once into heparin, 100 to 150 mL on average. The whole isolated RNA underwent reverse transcription, so sequencing captured expressed TCRB transcripts. Here immunoSEQ multiplex PCR was the method, and the copy in TCRdb shows in-frame clones only, minus some. Counted here are about 130,000 clones, around a tenth occurring once; the ten biggest clones make up around 0.68%.

Input material: central memory CD4+ T cells from blood. The chain combines TRBV7-2 with TRBJ2-5; 8 positions match TRBD2. The source is a man between 18 and 29 years old in good health. Here the CDR3 reads CASSPGLEPGDQYF. CDR3 nucleotide sequence: TGTGCCAGCAGCCCGGGACTAGAGCCGGGGGACCAGTACTTC.